This T cell receptor (beta chain) originates from a study of neurological immune-mediated disorders. Study results and caveats: No expanded-clone CDR3 amino acid sequence recurred across subjects, suggesting private TCR-beta repertoires.

A single run covered 15-18 subjects with over 190 million TCR-beta sequences. TCRdb processed the 5' RACE reads anew with MiXCR; each CDR3 protein has one entry. The sample has around 83,000 distinct CDR3 sequences, 12% to 15% seen once. Healthy controls were blood bank volunteers in Maryland, USA. This clonotype was seen repeatedly, ten times or more. Its target is unknown. In germline, CDR1 is DFQATT, CDR2 SNEGSKA (reference sequence). This CDR3 spans 14 amino acids. Trimming cost V 6 bases and J 7 bases, with 16 bases left between them. The TCR sequence derives from a woman between 50 and 59 years old in good health. J is TRBJ1-6 and V is TRBV20-1; TRBD1 might be the D (6 bases). Material: PBMCs. The CDR3 DNA sequence: TGCAGTGCACCCGGACAGATTCCCAATTCACCCCTCCACTTT. Encoded protein: CSAPGQIPNSPLHF.